Given below is one T cell receptor beta chain in context. Within the sample, other DNA sequences also encode this same CDR3. V was shortened by 2 bases and J by 2 bases, with 6 bases between the two germline ends. CDR3 length: 13 amino acids. CDR1 is SGHTA, CDR2 FQGTGA, per germline. None of the donors, who were healthy HIV-negative adults, had recently had acute infections or vaccinations. This sample was taken from a study of shared clonotypes between healthy human individuals. Methods used by the authors: ImmunoSEQ output held junction-only sequences without quality scores, so filtering differed. Repertoires were generated with immunoSEQ multiplex PCR, while TCRdb's copy carries only in-frame clones and drops some. That table supplies the V and J calls and clone size; D and trimming were determined from the DNA. The data contain about 1.1 million clones, roughly 74% of them seen just once; the ten biggest clones take up around 0.6%.

Sequenced sample: memory CD4+ T cells from PBMCs. The sample's subset: CD45RA-negative fraction. V and J are TRBV7-3 and TRBJ1-2, with D possibly being TRBD1 (5 bases). The TCR originated in a man aged 18 to 35 in good health. Some clones in this sample may be carry-over from other donors' samples. The CDR3 loop reads CASSLGGNYGYTF. DNA of the CDR3: TGTGCCAGCAGCTTAGGGGGAAACTATGGCTACACCTTC.